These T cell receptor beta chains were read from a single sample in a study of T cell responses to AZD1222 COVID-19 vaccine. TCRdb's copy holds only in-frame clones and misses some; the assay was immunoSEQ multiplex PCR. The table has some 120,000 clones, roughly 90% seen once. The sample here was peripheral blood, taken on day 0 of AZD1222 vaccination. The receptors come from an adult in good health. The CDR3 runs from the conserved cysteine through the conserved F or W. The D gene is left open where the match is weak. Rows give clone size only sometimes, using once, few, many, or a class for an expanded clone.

cdr3_aa: CASSSGQLAYSNQPQHF
cdr3_nt: TGTGCCAGCAGTTCAGGACAGTTAGCCTATAGCAATCAGCCCCAGCATTTT
v_call: TRBV27
j_call: TRBJ1-5
d_call: .
clone_size: .

cdr3_aa: CASSWQGWDEQFF
cdr3_nt: TGTGCCAGCAGTTGGCAGGGGTGGGATGAGCAGTTCTTC
v_call: TRBV3-1/TRBV3-2
j_call: TRBJ2-1
d_call: .
clone_size: .

cdr3_aa: CASSPLQYTEAFF
cdr3_nt: TGTGCCAGCTCACCACTTCAATACACTGAAGCTTTCTTT
v_call: TRBV18
j_call: TRBJ1-1
d_call: .
clone_size: .

cdr3_aa: CASSRPTSGGSSSYEQYF
cdr3_nt: TGTGCCAGCAGCCGCCCGACTAGCGGGGGTTCAAGCTCCTACGAGCAGTACTTC
v_call: TRBV7-2
j_call: TRBJ2-7
d_call: TRBD2
clone_size: .

cdr3_aa: CARTIGQSLNTEAFF
cdr3_nt: TGTGCTAGGACGATAGGACAGTCCTTGAACACTGAAGCTTTCTTT
v_call: TRBV12-5
j_call: TRBJ1-1
d_call: .
clone_size: few

cdr3_aa: CASSLLAGGPRGEQYF
cdr3_nt: TGTGCCAGCAGCTTACTAGCGGGAGGGCCTCGAGGCGAGCAGTACTTC
v_call: TRBV7-9
j_call: TRBJ2-7
d_call: TRBD2
clone_size: .

cdr3_aa: CASTTSGGSYEQYF
cdr3_nt: TGTGCCAGCACCACGTCAGGAGGCTCCTACGAGCAGTACTTC
v_call: TRBV27
j_call: TRBJ2-7
d_call: .
clone_size: .

cdr3_aa: CASSEWTGGSEQFF
cdr3_nt: TGTGCCAGCAGCGAATGGACGGGAGGGAGTGAGCAGTTCTTC
v_call: TRBV11-3
j_call: TRBJ2-1
d_call: TRBD2
clone_size: .

cdr3_aa: CASSEDRPEEQYF
cdr3_nt: TGCGCCAGCAGCGAGGACAGGCCGGAAGAGCAGTACTTC
v_call: TRBV5-1
j_call: TRBJ2-7
d_call: TRBD1
clone_size: .

cdr3_aa: CASSQVYNEQFF
cdr3_nt: TGTGCCAGCAGCCAAGTTTACAATGAGCAGTTCTTC
v_call: TRBV3-1/TRBV3-2
j_call: TRBJ2-1
d_call: .
clone_size: once

cdr3_aa: CASSHLGQLATYEQYF
cdr3_nt: TGTGCCAGCAGCCACTTAGGACAGCTGGCTACCTACGAGCAGTACTTC
v_call: TRBV14
j_call: TRBJ2-7
d_call: .
clone_size: .

cdr3_aa: CASSLGGGNTIYF
cdr3_nt: TGTGCCAGCAGTTTAGGGGGTGGAAACACCATATATTTT
v_call: TRBV28
j_call: TRBJ1-3
d_call: .
clone_size: .

cdr3_aa: CASSPLGGRIEQYF
cdr3_nt: TGTGCCAGCTCACCACTGGGGGGGCGGATCGAGCAGTACTTC
v_call: TRBV18
j_call: TRBJ2-7
d_call: .
clone_size: .

cdr3_aa: CATNRGLQETQYF
cdr3_nt: TGTGCCACCAACAGGGGCCTCCAAGAGACCCAGTACTTC
v_call: TRBV5-8
j_call: TRBJ2-5
d_call: TRBD1
clone_size: .

cdr3_aa: CASGGGSSYEQYF
cdr3_nt: TGTGCCAGTGGGGGAGGGAGCTCCTACGAGCAGTACTTC
v_call: TRBV28
j_call: TRBJ2-7
d_call: TRBD2
clone_size: .

cdr3_aa: CASSRDGVYEQYF
cdr3_nt: TGTGCCAGCAGTCGGGACGGAGTCTACGAGCAGTACTTC
v_call: TRBV27
j_call: TRBJ2-7
d_call: .
clone_size: .

cdr3_aa: CASSPGATYEQYF
cdr3_nt: TGTGCCAGTAGCCCAGGGGCAACCTACGAGCAGTACTTC
v_call: TRBV19
j_call: TRBJ2-7
d_call: .
clone_size: .

cdr3_aa: CAWSPRIGRHGNQPQHF
cdr3_nt: TGTGCCTGGAGTCCGAGGATAGGGAGGCATGGCAATCAGCCCCAGCATTTT
v_call: TRBV30
j_call: TRBJ1-5
d_call: .
clone_size: .

cdr3_aa: CASNLDAGGNQPQHF
cdr3_nt: TGTGCCAGCAATCTTGATGCGGGTGGCAATCAGCCCCAGCATTTT
v_call: TRBV2
j_call: TRBJ1-5
d_call: .
clone_size: .

cdr3_aa: CASSRRGAEQYF
cdr3_nt: TGTGCCAGCAGCCGCAGGGGGGCCGAGCAGTACTTC
v_call: TRBV3-1/TRBV3-2
j_call: TRBJ2-7
d_call: .
clone_size: .

cdr3_aa: CASSYRLETEAFF
cdr3_nt: TGTGCCAGCAGTTACCGTCTGGAGACTGAAGCTTTCTTT
v_call: TRBV6-2/TRBV6-3
j_call: TRBJ1-1
d_call: .
clone_size: .

cdr3_aa: CASSQEGMNSPLHF
cdr3_nt: TGTGCCAGCAGCCAAGAAGGGATGAATTCACCCCTCCACTTT
v_call: TRBV4-2
j_call: TRBJ1-6
d_call: .
clone_size: .

cdr3_aa: CASSQEEGLGGEQYF
cdr3_nt: TGTGCCAGCAGCCAAGAGGAGGGACTAGGAGGCGAGCAGTACTTC
v_call: TRBV4-2
j_call: TRBJ2-7
d_call: TRBD2
clone_size: .

cdr3_aa: CASSYAPNTEAFF
cdr3_nt: TGTGCCAGCAGTTACGCCCCAAACACTGAAGCTTTCTTT
v_call: TRBV6-5
j_call: TRBJ1-1
d_call: .
clone_size: .

cdr3_aa: CASGGGNSYNEQFF
cdr3_nt: TGTGCCAGTGGTGGGGGGAACTCCTACAATGAGCAGTTCTTC
v_call: TRBV28
j_call: TRBJ2-1
d_call: .
clone_size: .

cdr3_aa: CASSLGRQQRAGELFF
cdr3_nt: TGTGCCAGCAGCTTAGGGAGACAGCAGAGGGCCGGGGAGCTGTTTTTT
v_call: TRBV7-3
j_call: TRBJ2-2
d_call: .
clone_size: .

cdr3_aa: CASSKTNSGNNNEQFF
cdr3_nt: TGTGCCAGCAGCAAAACTAATAGCGGGAACAACAATGAGCAGTTCTTC
v_call: TRBV21-1
j_call: TRBJ2-1
d_call: .
clone_size: few

cdr3_aa: CASSVGSGGTNEQFF
cdr3_nt: TGCGCCAGCAGCGTTGGTTCCGGGGGGACCAATGAGCAGTTCTTC
v_call: TRBV5-1
j_call: TRBJ2-1
d_call: TRBD2
clone_size: .

cdr3_aa: CASRPDRSFNEKLFF
cdr3_nt: TGTGCCAGCAGACCGGACAGGAGCTTTAATGAAAAACTGTTTTTT
v_call: TRBV6-5
j_call: TRBJ1-4
d_call: TRBD1
clone_size: once

cdr3_aa: CAISEPGQGFSTIYF
cdr3_nt: TGTGCCATCAGTGAGCCGGGACAGGGGTTTTCCACCATATATTTT
v_call: TRBV10-3
j_call: TRBJ1-3
d_call: TRBD1
clone_size: .

cdr3_aa: CASSLQVASTEAFF
cdr3_nt: TGTGCCAGCAGCCTTCAGGTGGCATCCACTGAAGCTTTCTTT
v_call: TRBV9
j_call: TRBJ1-1
d_call: .
clone_size: once

cdr3_aa: CASSERGGSTEAFF
cdr3_nt: TGTGCCAGCAGTGAAAGGGGGGGGTCTACTGAAGCTTTCTTT
v_call: TRBV6-1
j_call: TRBJ1-1
d_call: .
clone_size: .

cdr3_aa: CATSSAGPEYQPQHF
cdr3_nt: TGTGCCACCAGTTCAGCGGGACCGGAGTATCAGCCCCAGCATTTT
v_call: TRBV24-1
j_call: TRBJ1-5
d_call: .
clone_size: .

cdr3_aa: CATDTTSYEQYF
cdr3_nt: TGTGCCACCGACACTACCTCCTACGAGCAGTACTTC
v_call: TRBV28
j_call: TRBJ2-7
d_call: .
clone_size: .

cdr3_aa: CASSQQHRGNTEAFF
cdr3_nt: TGCGCCAGCAGCCAACAGCACAGGGGGAACACTGAAGCTTTCTTT
v_call: TRBV4-1
j_call: TRBJ1-1
d_call: TRBD1
clone_size: .

cdr3_aa: CATVRDGTDTQYF
cdr3_nt: TGTGCCACCGTCCGGGATGGCACAGATACGCAGTATTTT
v_call: TRBV15
j_call: TRBJ2-3
d_call: .
clone_size: .

cdr3_aa: CASARGLDQPQHF
cdr3_nt: TGCGCCAGCGCAAGGGGTTTGGATCAGCCCCAGCATTTT
v_call: TRBV5-1
j_call: TRBJ1-5
d_call: .
clone_size: .

cdr3_aa: CASSSYDRADEKLFF
cdr3_nt: TGTGCCAGCAGCTCTTACGACAGGGCGGATGAAAAACTGTTTTTT
v_call: TRBV7-9
j_call: TRBJ1-4
d_call: TRBD1
clone_size: .

cdr3_aa: CASSPPDGTGGYTEAFF
cdr3_nt: TGTGCCAGCTCACCACCGGACGGGACAGGGGGATACACTGAAGCTTTCTTT
v_call: TRBV18
j_call: TRBJ1-1
d_call: TRBD1
clone_size: .

cdr3_aa: CASSSSGRENEQFF
cdr3_nt: TGCGCCAGCAGCTCTAGCGGGAGGGAGAATGAGCAGTTCTTC
v_call: TRBV5-1
j_call: TRBJ2-1
d_call: TRBD2
clone_size: .

cdr3_aa: CAGRRSTDSYEQYF
cdr3_nt: TGTGCCGGACGGCGATCGACGGATTCCTACGAGCAGTACTTC
v_call: TRBV5-4
j_call: TRBJ2-7
d_call: .
clone_size: .

cdr3_aa: CASSGTSGMIGELFF
cdr3_nt: TGTGCCAGCAGTGGGACTAGCGGGATGATCGGGGAGCTGTTTTTT
v_call: TRBV4-2
j_call: TRBJ2-2
d_call: TRBD2
clone_size: .

cdr3_aa: CASSSDRVSHKFF
cdr3_nt: TGTGCCAGCAGCTCGGACAGGGTGAGTCATAAGTTCTTT
v_call: TRBV7-3
j_call: TRBJ1-1
d_call: TRBD1
clone_size: once

cdr3_aa: CASSSGVIVNSPLHF
cdr3_nt: TGTGCCAGCAGTTCCGGCGTGATTGTGAATTCACCCCTCCACTTT
v_call: TRBV28
j_call: TRBJ1-6
d_call: .
clone_size: .

cdr3_aa: CASTRDRGLEQPQHF
cdr3_nt: TGTGCCAGCACCCGGGACAGGGGGCTTGAACAGCCCCAGCATTTT
v_call: TRBV27
j_call: TRBJ1-5
d_call: TRBD1
clone_size: .

cdr3_aa: CASSESEVAGKDTQYF
cdr3_nt: TGCGCCAGCAGTGAGTCTGAGGTAGCGGGGAAAGATACGCAGTATTTT
v_call: TRBV10-1
j_call: TRBJ2-3
d_call: TRBD2
clone_size: .

cdr3_aa: CASSEAFF
cdr3_nt: TGCGCCAGCAGTGAAGCTTTCTTT
v_call: TRBV10-1
j_call: TRBJ1-1
d_call: .
clone_size: .

cdr3_aa: CASSINRGFTGNTIYF
cdr3_nt: TGTGCCAGCAGCATCAACAGGGGGTTTACTGGAAACACCATATATTTT
v_call: TRBV7-9
j_call: TRBJ1-3
d_call: TRBD1
clone_size: .

cdr3_aa: CAWSNYGYTF
cdr3_nt: TGTGCCTGGAGCAACTATGGCTACACCTTC
v_call: TRBV30
j_call: TRBJ1-2
d_call: .
clone_size: .

cdr3_aa: CASSQELGHSYEQYF
cdr3_nt: TGCGCCAGCAGCCAAGAGTTGGGACACTCATACGAGCAGTACTTC
v_call: TRBV4-3
j_call: TRBJ2-7
d_call: .
clone_size: .

cdr3_aa: CAWYGQGTGNTIYF
cdr3_nt: TGTGCCTGGTATGGACAGGGGACTGGAAACACCATATATTTT
v_call: TRBV30
j_call: TRBJ1-3
d_call: TRBD1
clone_size: .

cdr3_aa: CAGSLGPSQYNEQFF
cdr3_nt: TGTGCCGGCAGCTTGGGCCCTAGCCAATACAATGAGCAGTTCTTC
v_call: TRBV5-4
j_call: TRBJ2-1
d_call: .
clone_size: .

cdr3_aa: CASSLLPRVRSNQPQHF
cdr3_nt: TGTGCCAGCAGTTTGCTTCCTCGGGTTAGGAGCAATCAGCCCCAGCATTTT
v_call: TRBV28
j_call: TRBJ1-5
d_call: .
clone_size: .

cdr3_aa: CASSSGQAVDTQYF
cdr3_nt: TGTGCCAGCAGCAGCGGACAGGCGGTAGATACGCAGTATTTT
v_call: TRBV7-2
j_call: TRBJ2-3
d_call: TRBD1
clone_size: .